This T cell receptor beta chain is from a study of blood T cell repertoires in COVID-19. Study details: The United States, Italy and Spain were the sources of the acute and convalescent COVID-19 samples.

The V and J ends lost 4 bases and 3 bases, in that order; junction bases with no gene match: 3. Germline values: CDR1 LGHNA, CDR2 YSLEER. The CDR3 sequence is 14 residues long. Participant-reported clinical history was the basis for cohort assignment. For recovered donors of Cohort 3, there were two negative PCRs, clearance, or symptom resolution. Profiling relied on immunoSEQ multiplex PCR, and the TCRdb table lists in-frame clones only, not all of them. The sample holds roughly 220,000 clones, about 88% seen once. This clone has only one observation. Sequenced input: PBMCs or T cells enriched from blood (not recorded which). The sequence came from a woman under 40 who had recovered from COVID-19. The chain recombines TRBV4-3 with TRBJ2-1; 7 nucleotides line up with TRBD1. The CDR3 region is CASSPYRGYNEQFF. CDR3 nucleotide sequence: TGCGCCAGCAGCCCCTACAGGGGCTACAATGAGCAGTTCTTC.